This TCR beta chain was documented in a study of technical replicates of blood from a handful of donors. Assay: immunoSEQ multiplex PCR; the TCRdb copy retains only in-frame clones and omits some. The data hold about 64,000 clones, with approximately 86% observed a single time. The trim removed 5 bases at V and 5 bases at J, leaving 8 bases unmatched. The V gene's germline CDR1 is SGHRS and CDR2 YFSETQ. This CDR3 has 14 amino acids. The sample taken for sequencing was PBMCs. The origin of this receptor is a human donor in good health. Some clones in this sample may be carry-over from other donors' samples. The V and J genes are TRBV5-1 and TRBJ1-1; TRBD1 matches 8 bases. CDR3 in DNA: TGCGCCAGCAGTCCGGGACAGGTTATAACTGAAGCTTTCTTT. Encoded protein: CASSPGQVITEAFF. The complete variable domain, with remaining parts taken from reference TRBV5-1 and TRBJ1-1, reads KAGVTQTPRYLIKTRGQQVTLSCSPISGHRSVSWYQQTPGQGLQFLFEYFSETQRNKGNFPGRFSGRQFSNSRSEMNVSTLELGDSALYLCASSPGQVITEAFFGQGTRLTVV.